The 4 T cell receptor beta chains listed next were all sequenced from one sample in a study of neurological immune-mediated disorders. TCRdb re-called the 5' RACE reads through MiXCR, storing one row per CDR3 protein. The data hold roughly 50,000 distinct CDR3 sequences, with about 12% observed a single time. Time point indicated: longitudinal time-point 3. Sequences were obtained from PBMCs. These receptors all stem from a male donor with HTLV-1-associated myelopathy (HAM/TSP).

This clonotype was seen at least ten times. The chain employs TRBV9 and TRBJ1-4, with D possibly TRBD1 on 5 matching bases. The length of the CDR3 is 13 residues. The germline gives CDR1 SGDLS, CDR2 YYNGEE. V was shortened by 3 bases and J by 8 bases, with 11 bases between the two germline ends. CDR3 in DNA: TGTGCCAGCAGCGAGGGACCCCGGGAAAAACTGTTTTTT. This encodes CASSEGPREKLFF.

This clonotype was seen ten or more times. V usage is TRBV6-2 or TRBV6-3 and J usage is TRBJ2-6; D is unclear. CDR1 is MNHEY, CDR2 SVGEGT, per germline. The CDR3 runs to 19 residues. Trimming cost V 0 bases and J 0 bases, with 15 bases left between them. CDR3 residues: CASSYSWGQKPSGANVLTF. The CDR3 nucleotides are TGTGCCAGCAGTTACTCTTGGGGTCAGAAGCCCTCTGGGGCCAACGTCCTGACTTTC.

This clonotype occurred many times. In DNA, the CDR3 is TGCAGTGCTAGAGACCCGGTTGTAGATACGCAGTATTTT. Translating gives CSARDPVVDTQYF. The V and J genes are TRBV20-1 and TRBJ2-3; D is unclear. V gave up 0 bases and J gave up 5 bases, with 9 bases separating them. The CDR3 covers 13 residues. Per germline, CDR1 DFQATT and CDR2 SNEGSKA (reference sequence).

This clonotype was picked up many times. J is TRBJ2-2 and V is TRBV29-1; D gene unclear. Trimming removed 4 bases from V and 3 bases from J, with 9 bases in between. Germline V gene lookup returns CDR1 SQVTM and CDR2 ANQGSEA. The CDR3 length is 13 residues. The CDR3 spells CSVAPPYTGELFF. The CDR3 DNA is TGCAGCGTTGCCCCACCTTACACCGGGGAGCTGTTTTTT.